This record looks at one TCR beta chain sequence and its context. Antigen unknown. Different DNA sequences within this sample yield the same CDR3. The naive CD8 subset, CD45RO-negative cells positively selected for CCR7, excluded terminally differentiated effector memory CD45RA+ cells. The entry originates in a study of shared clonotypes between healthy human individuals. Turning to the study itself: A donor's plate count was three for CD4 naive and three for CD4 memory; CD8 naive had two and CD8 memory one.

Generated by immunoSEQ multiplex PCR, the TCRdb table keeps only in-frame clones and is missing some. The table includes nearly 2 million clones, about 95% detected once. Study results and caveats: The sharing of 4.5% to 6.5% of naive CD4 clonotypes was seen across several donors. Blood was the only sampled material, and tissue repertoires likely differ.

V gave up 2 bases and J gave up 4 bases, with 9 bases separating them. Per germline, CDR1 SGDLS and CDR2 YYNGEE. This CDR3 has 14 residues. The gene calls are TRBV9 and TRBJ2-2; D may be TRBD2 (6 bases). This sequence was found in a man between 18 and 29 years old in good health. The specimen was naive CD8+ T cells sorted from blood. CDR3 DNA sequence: TGTGCCAGCAGCGTCGGGGGTGGCACCGGGGAGCTGTTTTTT. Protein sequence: CASSVGGGTGELFF.